Below are 28 T cell receptor beta chains sequenced from a single sample in a study of read filtering for tumor transcriptome and immune sequencing. The library was built from roughly 400 ng RNA with molecular barcoded adaptors for alpha/delta and beta/gamma chains. TCRdb re-analysed the reads in MiXCR, keeping a single row per CDR3 protein. The sample yields tens of thousands of distinct CDR3 sequences, roughly 13% seen once. The specimen sequenced was a population of CD138-negative cells sorted from bone marrow. These receptors all come from a donor aged 40 or older with multiple myeloma.

Within the sample, this clonotype is medium-sized. The V and J genes are TRBV6-1 and TRBJ2-1, with a possible D match to TRBD2 (5 bases). The CDR3 length is 13 residues. V lost 7 bases, J lost 5 bases, and 12 bases lay in between. Germline V gene lookup returns CDR1 MNHNS and CDR2 SASEGT. CDR3: CASTERKNNEQFF. CDR3 coding DNA: TGTGCCAGCACGGAGCGGAAAAACAATGAGCAGTTCTTC.

A note on this clonotype: Mismatch with germline at one junction end may stem from a read error. V is TRBV28 and J is TRBJ1-1, with TRBD1 matching 7 bases. The CDR3 contains 14 residues. Per the germline V gene, CDR1 is MDHEN and CDR2 is SYDVKM. The CDR3 protein is CTSGTQGMNTEAFF. The CDR3, as DNA: TGTACCAGCGGCACACAGGGGATGAACACTGAAGCTTTCTTT.

This clonotype was counted ten times or more. V gene TRBV7-2 combines with J gene TRBJ2-1; 10 bases match TRBD1. Germline trimming cut 6 bases from V and 5 bases from J; bases unmatched to any gene: 13. Germline V lookup: CDR1 SGHTA, CDR2 FQGNSA. The length of the CDR3 is 17 residues. In DNA form, the CDR3 reads TGTGCCAGCAGGGGGGACAGGGGTGGGTTCGAAGACAATGAGCAGTTCTTC. It yields the protein CASRGDRGGFEDNEQFF.

This clonotype has ten or more counts. This CDR3 is CASSVIASGRLHEQFF. The CDR3 DNA reads as TGTGCCAGCAGCGTAATTGCTAGCGGGAGGTTGCATGAGCAGTTCTTC. The chain uses TRBV9 and TRBJ2-1, with TRBD2 matching 11 bases. The CDR3 extends over 16 amino acids. With 1 base clipped from V and 8 bases from J, the junction kept 8 bases outside the gene matches. CDR1 SGDLS and CDR2 YYNGEE come from the germline V gene.

This clonotype came up many times. This sequence joins TRBV6-2 or TRBV6-3 and TRBJ1-1; no reliable D call. Trimming took 3 bases from V and 9 from J, leaving 20 bases between them. The CDR3 loop spans 15 amino acids. Germline lookup yields CDR1 MNHEY and CDR2 SVGEGT. The CDR3 bases are TGTGCCAGCAGTTATTCGTTTAGTGTGGGGAAACAAGCTTTCTTT. Its translation: CASSYSFSVGKQAFF.

The rearrangement links TRBV29-1 to TRBJ2-3; D remains ambiguous. The V end lost 7 bases, the J end lost 2 bases, and 16 bases lay between the germline ends. The CDR3 is made up of 14 amino acids. Looked up from germline, CDR1 is SQVTM and CDR2 is ANQGSEA. CDR3 nucleotide sequence: TGCAGCGATTACAAGGGATACGCCACAGATACGCAGTATTTT. Amino acids: CSDYKGYATDTQYF.

This clonotype showed up many times. The chain combines TRBV29-1 with TRBJ2-1; 7 bases agree with TRBD1. Trimming cost V 8 bases and J 7 bases; bases outside gene matches: 2. The CDR3 extends over 10 amino acids. Germline-derived CDR1 and CDR2 are SQVTM and ANQGSEA. CDR3 sequence (DNA): TGCAGCATACAGGGGAATGAGCAGTTCTTC. Translated, it gives CSIQGNEQFF.

Of note for this clonotype: A much larger clonotype is one base distant, so this may be a read error. The chain joins TRBV6-6 to TRBJ1-1; TRBD1 matches at 9 bases. The CDR3 contains 18 residues. In germline, CDR1 is MNHNY, CDR2 SVGAGI (reference sequence). CDR3 in amino acids: CASSYLKPQGAMNTGAFF. CDR3 DNA sequence: TGTGCCAGCAGTTACTTAAAACCACAGGGGGCGATGAACACTGGAGCTTTCTTT.

In this sample, this clonotype turned up many times. The rearrangement links TRBV11-3 to TRBJ2-7, with 7 nucleotides matching TRBD2. This CDR3 spans 13 amino acids. V trimming: 5 bases; J trimming: 7 bases; junction bases outside the gene matches: 8. In germline, CDR1 is SGHNT, CDR2 YENEEA. CDR3 protein: CASSHGLVKEQYF. The CDR3 nucleotides read TGTGCCAGCAGCCATGGACTAGTTAAGGAGCAGTACTTC.

Of note for this clonotype: Since a much larger clone is just one base distant, this may be a read error. V and J are TRBV20-1 and TRBJ2-1; the D is unclear. The CDR3 is made up of 10 amino acids. Germline CDR1 reads DFQATT; CDR2 reads SNEGSKA (reference sequence). In DNA, the CDR3 is TGCGGTGCTTCCCAGTATGAGCAGTTCTTC. It is translated as CGASQYEQFF.

Ten or more counts support this clonotype. The V call is TRBV29-1, the J call TRBJ1-1, with TRBD1 matching over 7 bases. The CDR3 contains 13 residues. CDR1 SQVTM and CDR2 ANQGSEA come from the germline V gene. The trim removed 5 bases at V and 1 base at J, leaving 4 bases unmatched. CDR3 coding DNA: TGCAGCGTTACAGGGGTAGCGAACACTGAAGCTTTCTTT. It encodes CSVTGVANTEAFF. Looking up the rest from reference TRBV29-1 and TRBJ1-1 gives the full variable domain: SAVISQKPSRDICQRGTSLTIQCQVDSQVTMMFWYRQQPGQSLTLIATANQGSEATYESGFVIDKFPISRPNLTFSTLTVSNMSPEDSSIYLCSVTGVANTEAFFGQGTRLTVV.

This clonotype was seen more than once but under ten times. Being one base from a much bigger clone, this may be a read error. The gene calls are TRBV6-7 and TRBJ1-5, with unresolved D. TRBV6-7 is assigned to the ORF class and has an uncertain function. This CDR3 has 10 residues. The DNA for the CDR3 is TGTGCCAGCAGCAATCAGCCCCAGCGTTTT. As protein: CASSNQPQRF.

This clonotype was recorded at least ten times. The chain links TRBV15 to TRBJ1-5; 9 bases map to TRBD1. V shed 2 bases and J 6 bases; nucleotides not matched to a gene: 11. This CDR3 comprises 17 residues. CDR1 LNHNV and CDR2 YYDKDF come from the germline V gene (reference sequence). DNA of the CDR3: TGTGCCACCAGCAGACTACCGACAGGGGGTTTGAGTCAGCCCCAGCATTTT. This codes for CATSRLPTGGLSQPQHF.

The chain carries TRBV7-3 and TRBJ2-1; no definite D call. Germline V gene lookup returns CDR1 SGHTA and CDR2 FQGTGA. The length of the CDR3 is 11 residues. The germline V and J ends were trimmed by 5 bases and 9 bases, with 8 bases remaining between them. The CDR3 here is CASSMGIEQFF. The CDR3 coding sequence is TGTGCCAGCAGCATGGGAATTGAGCAGTTCTTC.

The chain combines TRBV9 with TRBJ1-6, with D uncertain. Germline V CDR1 and CDR2: SGDLS, YYNGEE. The V gene lost 4 bases and the J gene lost 7 bases, with 15 bases spanning the gap. The CDR3 extends over 15 amino acids. CDR3 DNA sequence: TGTGCCAGCAGCCCACAGATTGGAGGCAATTCACCCCTCCACTTT. Translated, it gives CASSPQIGGNSPLHF.

In this sample, this clonotype turned up many times. The chain employs TRBV6-5 and TRBJ1-1; maybe TRBD1 (6 bases). This CDR3 is built from 12 residues. Germline CDR1 MNHEY, CDR2 SVGAGI. Between the trimmed V and J ends, which lost 8 bases and 4 bases, there was a span of 11 bases. The CDR3 sequence is CASGGGGTEAFF. The CDR3 region has the DNA TGTGCCAGCGGGGGGGGCGGCACTGAAGCTTTCTTT.

The table lists this clonotype with many counts. The rearrangement uses TRBV5-1 and TRBJ2-6; D remains ambiguous. Germline-derived CDR1 and CDR2 are SGHRS and YFSETQ. V was trimmed by 2 bases and J by 0 bases, leaving 9 bases between them. The CDR3 consists of 16 residues. The CDR3 spells CASSLTDSSGANVLTF. The CDR3 nucleotides read TGCGCCAGCAGCTTAACAGATAGCTCTGGGGCCAACGTCCTGACTTTC.

This clonotype was seen repeatedly, ten times or more. The gene calls are TRBV6-1 and TRBJ2-1; 13 bases agree with TRBD2. From germline, CDR1 is MNHNS and CDR2 SASEGT. Trimming took 6 bases from V and 1 from J; bases not matched to a gene: 3. The CDR3 is 16 residues long. The CDR3: CASSRGLAGSYNEQFF. CDR3 sequence (DNA): TGTGCCAGCAGCCGGGGACTAGCGGGATCCTACAATGAGCAGTTCTTC.

This clonotype was detected ten times or more. This rearrangement joins TRBV6-1 to TRBJ2-1; tentative D call: TRBD2 (6 bases). V was pared by 2 bases and J by 0 bases, with 11 bases between. The V gene's germline CDR1 is MNHNS and CDR2 SASEGT. The CDR3 contains 16 residues. The CDR3 DNA reads TGTGCCAGCAGTGAATTGACTAGACGCTCCTACAATGAGCAGTTCTTC. As protein: CASSELTRRSYNEQFF.

The rearrangement joins TRBV7-9 to TRBJ2-1; 11 positions match TRBD2. Trimming took 5 bases from V and 0 from J; bases not matched to a gene: 12. The CDR3 consists of 19 residues. CDR1 is SEHNR and CDR2 is FQNEAQ in the germline V gene (reference sequence). Written as DNA, the CDR3 is TGTGCCAGCAGCCGTGTTCAACTAGCGGGAGTGGGCTCCTACAATGAGCAGTTCTTC. Protein sequence: CASSRVQLAGVGSYNEQFF. The full variable domain, with the rest looked up from reference TRBV7-9 and TRBJ2-1, is DTGVSQNPRHKITKRGQNVTFRCDPISEHNRLYWYRQTLGQGPEFLTYFQNEAQLEKSRLLSDRFSAERPKGSFSTLEIQRTEQGDSAMYLCASSRVQLAGVGSYNEQFFGPGTRLTVL.

This clonotype was observed many times. The J gene is TRBJ2-7, the V gene TRBV29-1; 8 nucleotides line up with TRBD2. Germline V gene data show CDR1 as SQVTM and CDR2 as ANQGSEA. The CDR3 spans 12 residues. The V segment lost 7 bases and the J segment 6 bases; nucleotides outside the gene matches: 8. CDR3: CSATGTSIEQYF. The DNA of the CDR3 is TGCAGCGCCACGGGGACTAGTATCGAGCAGTACTTC.

The chain has TRBV20-1 and TRBJ2-7, with 9 positions matching TRBD2. With V trimmed by 2 bases and J by 5 bases, 16 bases remained unmatched. The CDR3 is made up of 17 amino acids. Germline V CDR1 and CDR2: DFQATT, SNEGSKA (reference sequence). In DNA, the CDR3 is TGCAGTGCTAGAACCGCCTGGGATAGCGGGAGTCCCCACGAGCAGTACTTC. Residues: CSARTAWDSGSPHEQYF.

This clonotype was picked up many times. The chain has TRBV12-5 and TRBJ2-3; 12 bases fit TRBD2. The CDR3 contains 16 residues. V was clipped by 5 bases and J by 6 bases; unmatched bases: 9. The germline gives CDR1 LGHNT, CDR2 FRNRAP. CDR3 nucleotides: TGTGCTAGTGGTGCAGGGCTAGCGGGAGGGCTTGATACGCAGTATTTT. Translation: CASGAGLAGGLDTQYF.

This clonotype was seen a few times. The chain combines TRBV10-3 with TRBJ2-6; no definite D call. Germline-derived CDR1 and CDR2 are ENHRY and SYGVKD. V lost 0 bases, J lost 3 bases, and 0 bases lay in between. This CDR3 spans 13 amino acids. The chain's CDR3 is CAISESGANVLTF. The CDR3 nucleotides are TGTGCCATCAGTGAGTCTGGGGCCAACGTCCTGACTTTC.

This clonotype was detected many times. This chain links TRBV28 with TRBJ2-5, with a tentative D call TRBD1 (6 bases). The V and J ends lost 2 bases and 2 bases respectively, with 18 bases between them. CDR3 size: 17 residues. Germline CDR1 and CDR2: MDHEN and SYDVKM. The CDR3 sequence: CASSLLTGTPNQETQYF. DNA for the CDR3: TGTGCCAGCAGTTTACTTACCGGGACACCAAATCAAGAGACCCAGTACTTC.

This clonotype was counted ten times or more. CDR3: CTIPGQGVTDTQYF. The CDR3 nucleotides read TGCACCATCCCGGGACAGGGGGTTACAGATACGCAGTATTTT. V usage is TRBV20-1 and J usage is TRBJ2-3, with 11 bases matching TRBD1. The germline CDR1 and CDR2 sequences are DFQATT and SNEGSKA (reference sequence). The CDR3 is made up of 14 amino acids.

The table lists this clonotype with many counts. CDR3 bases: TGTGCCAGCAGTTCGTTTGGGGGGGCCAGGAACACTGAAGCTTTCTTT. It is translated as CASSSFGGARNTEAFF. The chain has TRBV6-5 and TRBJ1-1, with a weak D call TRBD1 (6 bases). Germline CDR1 is MNHEY and CDR2 is SVGAGI. Trimming left V 4 bases short and J 1 base short, with 16 bases between. This CDR3 spans 16 amino acids.

At least ten counts were recorded for this clonotype. The chain recombines TRBV29-1 with TRBJ2-7; 7 positions match TRBD1. Germline V lookup: CDR1 SQVTM, CDR2 ANQGSEA. The CDR3 has 14 residues. After removal of 4 bases from V and 6 bases from J, the junction contained 12 bases not matched to a gene. CDR3 loop: CSVVPGGTRGEQYF. CDR3 DNA sequence: TGCAGCGTTGTGCCAGGGGGTACTCGCGGCGAGCAGTACTTC.